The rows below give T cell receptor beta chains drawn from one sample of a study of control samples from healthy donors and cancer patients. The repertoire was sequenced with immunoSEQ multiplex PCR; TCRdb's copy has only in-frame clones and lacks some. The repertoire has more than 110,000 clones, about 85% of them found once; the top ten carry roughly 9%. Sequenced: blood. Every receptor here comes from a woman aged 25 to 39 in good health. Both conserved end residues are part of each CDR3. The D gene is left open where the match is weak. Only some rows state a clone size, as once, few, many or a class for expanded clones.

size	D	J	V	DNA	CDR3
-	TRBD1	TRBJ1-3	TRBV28	TGTGCCAGCAGTGGGACAGGGGTTCCTGGAAACACCATATATTTT	CASSGTGVPGNTIYF
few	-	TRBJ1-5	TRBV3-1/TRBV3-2	TGTGCCAGCAGCCTACACGACGGTCCCCAGCATTTT	CASSLHDGPQHF
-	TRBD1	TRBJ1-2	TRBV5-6	TGTGCCAGCAGCCCCAGGGGGCCCGGCTATGGCTACACCTTC	CASSPRGPGYGYTF
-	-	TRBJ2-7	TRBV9	TGTGCCAGCAGCGTAGGAACAGGGGAGGGAAACGAGCAGTACTTC	CASSVGTGEGNEQYF
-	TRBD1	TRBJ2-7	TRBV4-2	TGTGCCAGCAGCCGGGAGCCGGGACAGTCTTACGAGCAGTACTTC	CASSREPGQSYEQYF
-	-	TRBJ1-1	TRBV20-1	TGCAGTGCTAGAAATCCCCTTGAAGCTTTCTTT	CSARNPLEAFF
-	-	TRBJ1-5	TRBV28	TGTGCCGGGGGCTACAATCAGCCCCAGCATTTT	CAGGYNQPQHF
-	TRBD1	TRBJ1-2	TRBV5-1	TGCGCCAGCAGCTTGGCGACAGGGGACTATGGCTACACCTTC	CASSLATGDYGYTF
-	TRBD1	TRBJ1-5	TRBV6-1	TGTGCCAGCAGTGACACAAGCGGACAGGGGAGCAATCAGCCCCAGCATTTT	CASSDTSGQGSNQPQHF
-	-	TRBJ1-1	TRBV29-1	TGCAGCGCGGAGGACCCGGACAGAGTGAACACTGAAGCTTTCTTT	CSAEDPDRVNTEAFF
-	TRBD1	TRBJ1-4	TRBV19	TGTGCCAGTAACTTCGGGACAGAAAATGAAAAACTGTTTTTT	CASNFGTENEKLFF
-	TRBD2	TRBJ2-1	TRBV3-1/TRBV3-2	TGTGCCAGCAGCCAAGATCCGACTAGCGGGGAGTCCTACAATGAGCAGTTCTTC	CASSQDPTSGESYNEQFF
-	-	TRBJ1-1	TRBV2	TGTGCCAGCCAGACACACATGAACACTGAAGCTTTCTTT	CASQTHMNTEAFF
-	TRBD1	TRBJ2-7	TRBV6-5	TGTACACATGGACAGGGGGTTACATACGAGCAGTACTTC	CTHGQGVTYEQYF
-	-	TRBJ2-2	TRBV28	TGTGCCAGCAGTCGTACCGGGACTTCGAACACCGGGGAGCTGTTTTTT	CASSRTGTSNTGELFF